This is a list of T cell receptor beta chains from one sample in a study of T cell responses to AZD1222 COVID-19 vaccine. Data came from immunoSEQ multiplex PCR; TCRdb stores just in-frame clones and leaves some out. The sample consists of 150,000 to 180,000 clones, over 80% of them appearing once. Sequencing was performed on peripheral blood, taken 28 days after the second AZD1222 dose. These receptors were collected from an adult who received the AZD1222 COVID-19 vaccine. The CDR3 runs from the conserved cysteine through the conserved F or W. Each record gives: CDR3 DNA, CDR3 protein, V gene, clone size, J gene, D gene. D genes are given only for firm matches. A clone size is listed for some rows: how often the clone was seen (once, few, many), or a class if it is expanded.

CDR3nt: TGTGCGGGGTCCTCCCGGGGGGTCAATGAGCAGTTCTTC
CDR3aa: CAGSSRGVNEQFF
v_gene: TRBV30
abundance: -
j_gene: TRBJ2-1
d_gene: TRBD2

CDR3nt: TGTGCCAGCTCACCCGGGACAACGGGAAACACCATATATTTT
CDR3aa: CASSPGTTGNTIYF
v_gene: TRBV18
abundance: -
j_gene: TRBJ1-3
d_gene: -

CDR3nt: TGTGCCAGCAGCTCACCGGGACTAGTAGGATACGAGCAGTACTTC
CDR3aa: CASSSPGLVGYEQYF
v_gene: TRBV7-9
abundance: -
j_gene: TRBJ2-7
d_gene: TRBD2

CDR3nt: TGTGCCAGCAGCGTAGCGCAGGGCTTCTCCTACGAGCAGTACTTC
CDR3aa: CASSVAQGFSYEQYF
v_gene: TRBV9
abundance: -
j_gene: TRBJ2-7
d_gene: -

CDR3nt: TGTGCCAGCAGCCAAGCGTTCTTCCAGGCAACAGATACGCAGTATTTT
CDR3aa: CASSQAFFQATDTQYF
v_gene: TRBV14
abundance: -
j_gene: TRBJ2-3
d_gene: -

CDR3nt: TGTGCTTCGGGACACCTCTCTGGAAACACCATATATTTT
CDR3aa: CASGHLSGNTIYF
v_gene: TRBV30
abundance: -
j_gene: TRBJ1-3
d_gene: -

CDR3nt: TGCGCCAGCAGCTTGGTGGTAGAATCCTACAATGAGCAGTTCTTC
CDR3aa: CASSLVVESYNEQFF
v_gene: TRBV5-1
abundance: once
j_gene: TRBJ2-1
d_gene: -

CDR3nt: TGTGCCAGCAGCGAGCTTGGGGTCCACTTC
CDR3aa: CASSELGVHF
v_gene: TRBV7-4
abundance: -
j_gene: TRBJ2-7
d_gene: -

CDR3nt: TGTGCCAGCAGCCAAGTTACAGGGCAGGGCTCTGAAGCTTTCTTT
CDR3aa: CASSQVTGQGSEAFF
v_gene: TRBV4-2
abundance: once
j_gene: TRBJ1-1
d_gene: -

CDR3nt: TGTGCCAGCAGCCAAGATGATCTGGGGCAGTTGAATGAAAAACTGTTTTTT
CDR3aa: CASSQDDLGQLNEKLFF
v_gene: TRBV4-2
abundance: -
j_gene: TRBJ1-4
d_gene: -

CDR3nt: TGTGCCAGCAGCGGTCTCCGGGGACAGGGGAGAAACATTCAGTACTTC
CDR3aa: CASSGLRGQGRNIQYF
v_gene: TRBV28
abundance: -
j_gene: TRBJ2-4
d_gene: TRBD1

CDR3nt: TGTGCCAGCAGCCCCGATTGGGCGGAGAGTCAAAAACTGTTTTTT
CDR3aa: CASSPDWAESQKLFF
v_gene: TRBV3-1/TRBV3-2
abundance: few
j_gene: TRBJ1-4
d_gene: -

CDR3nt: TGCGCCAGCACCCTACAGGGGAACTATGGCTACACCTTC
CDR3aa: CASTLQGNYGYTF
v_gene: TRBV5-1
abundance: -
j_gene: TRBJ1-2
d_gene: TRBD1

CDR3nt: TGTGCCAGCAGCTTAGTCCCGGGTTTCGGTGAGCAGTACTTC
CDR3aa: CASSLVPGFGEQYF
v_gene: TRBV7-8
abundance: -
j_gene: TRBJ2-7
d_gene: -

CDR3nt: TGCAGTGCTAGGTCTTCCTATGGCTACACCTTC
CDR3aa: CSARSSYGYTF
v_gene: TRBV20-1
abundance: -
j_gene: TRBJ1-2
d_gene: -

CDR3nt: TGTGCCAGCTCCTGGACTAGCGTATCCTACAATGAGCAGTTCTTC
CDR3aa: CASSWTSVSYNEQFF
v_gene: TRBV18
abundance: -
j_gene: TRBJ2-1
d_gene: TRBD2

CDR3nt: TGCGCCAGCAGCCCTGAGGGGCTATATCAGCCCCAGCATTTT
CDR3aa: CASSPEGLYQPQHF
v_gene: TRBV5-1
abundance: -
j_gene: TRBJ1-5
d_gene: -